These 8 T cell receptor beta chains came from one sample sequenced in a study of CD8 T cell repertoires and HIV-1 epitope variants. No antigen is known for these receptors. The protocol was immunoSEQ multiplex PCR, while the TCRdb copy is restricted to in-frame clones and leaves out a portion. The sample carries about 5,300 clones, approximately 70% recorded once. The sequenced material came from cultured CD8+ T cells derived from PBMCs. All receptors derive from a male donor with HIV.

The J gene is TRBJ1-4, the V gene TRBV11-2, with D maybe TRBD1 (5 bases). This CDR3 region has 14 residues. V was cut by 5 bases and J by 8 bases, with 15 bases left in between. Germline loops: CDR1 SGHAT, CDR2 FQNNGV. CDR3 nucleotide sequence: TGTGCCAGCAGCCCACCCCAGGGCGACGAAAAACTGTTTTTT. The encoded protein is CASSPPQGDEKLFF.

The chain joins TRBV28 to TRBJ1-1; 8 positions match TRBD1. Looked up from germline, CDR1 is MDHEN and CDR2 is SYDVKM. This CDR3 contains 15 residues. Unmatched junction bases numbered 8, after V lost 5 bases and J lost 3 bases. The CDR3 nucleotides read TGTGCCAGCAGTGCCCCCAGGGGGCGTTACACTGAAGCTTTCTTT. Protein: CASSAPRGRYTEAFF. Variable domain in full (rest from reference TRBV28 and TRBJ1-1): DVKVTQSSRYLVKRTGEKVFLECVQDMDHENMFWYRQDPGLGLRLIYFSYDVKMKEKGDIPEGYSVSREKKERFSLILESASTNQTSMYLCASSAPRGRYTEAFFGQGTRLTVV.

The rearrangement uses TRBV18 and TRBJ2-1; 8 bases fit TRBD1. The CDR3 extends over 13 amino acids. Germline V gene sequence: CDR1 KGHSH, CDR2 LQKENI. The trim removed 5 bases at V and 9 bases at J, leaving 6 bases unmatched. The CDR3 nucleotides are TGTGCCAGCTCAGAGGGACAGGCTAGTGAGCAGTTCTTC. It translates to CASSEGQASEQFF.

This clone turned up a few times. The rearrangement uses TRBV19 and TRBJ2-7; TRBD1 might be the D (6 bases). The germline V gene has CDR1 LNHDA and CDR2 SQIVND (reference sequence). Trimming removed 5 bases from V and 4 bases from J, with 9 bases in between. The CDR3 runs to 12 residues. The CDR3 is CASSPQGYEQYF. CDR3 DNA: TGTGCCAGTAGTCCACAGGGATACGAGCAGTACTTC.

This rearrangement joins TRBV28 to TRBJ2-7, with a weak D call TRBD1 (5 bases). Germline V gene sequence: CDR1 MDHEN, CDR2 SYDVKM. V was clipped by 3 bases and J by 5 bases, with 29 bases between them. This CDR3 spans 19 amino acids. The DNA for the CDR3 is TGTGCCAGCAGTTTCCCCACCCCAGGCGGAAGGGGTCCCATGCACGAGCAGTACTTC. Protein: CASSFPTPGGRGPMHEQYF.

V is TRBV5-6 and J is TRBJ2-2; D gene uncertain. CDR3 length: 15 residues. CDR1 and CDR2 from the germline V gene are SGHDT and YYEEEE. Trimming left V 1 base short and J 2 bases short, with 9 bases between. The DNA for the CDR3 is TGTGCCAGCAGCTTGATTGCGATTAACACCGGGGAGCTGTTTTTT. Its protein is CASSLIAINTGELFF.

The chain has TRBV18 and TRBJ2-7; D is unclear. The CDR3 is 14 amino acids. The V gene's germline CDR1 is KGHSH and CDR2 LQKENI. V dropped 1 base and J dropped 0 bases, with 7 bases sitting between them. The chain's CDR3 is CASSPRDNSYEQYF. The DNA for the CDR3 is TGTGCCAGCTCACCACGTGACAACTCCTACGAGCAGTACTTC.

This clone has a handful of counts. The chain carries TRBV5-6 and TRBJ2-7; no reliable D call. The CDR3 contains 15 residues. Germline-derived CDR1 and CDR2 are SGHDT and YYEEEE. V gave up 4 bases and J gave up 2 bases, with 16 bases separating them. CDR3 in amino acids: CASSQYSMITYEQYF. CDR3 bases: TGTGCCAGCAGCCAGTACTCGATGATCACCTACGAGCAGTACTTC.